Presented here are 29 T cell receptor beta chains from one specimen sequenced in a study of T cells in Graves' hyperthyroidism and ophthalmopathy (dated by TCRdb to the late 2010s). The library was prepared using multiplex PCR. The run used an Illumina HiSeq 2000. The TCR beta CDR3 regions were amplified from the RNA transcripts. A first-round RT-PCR of the TCR CDR3 used the HTBI primer set with the Qiagen OneStep RT-PCR kit. The raw public reads went through TCRdb reprocessing: fastp at Q25, MiXCR clone calling, in-frame beta chains kept. When rows share a CDR3 protein, they turn into one entry using the most common DNA and genes. In this sample the table shows 610,000 or so distinct CDR3 sequences, under 60% of which occur a single time. The ten largest clones represent roughly 8.2% of the sample. The sequenced sample was peripheral blood or thyroid tissue (not recorded which). Source of these receptors: a woman between 18 and 29 years old with Graves' hyperthyroidism.

This clonotype was counted a single time. The CDR3 spells CASSAGTGGPPEAFF. The CDR3 bases are TGTGCCAGCAGTGCCGGGACAGGGGGCCCACCTGAAGCTTTCTTT. The chain employs TRBV2 and TRBJ1-1; 12 bases are a match to TRBD1. J was trimmed by 6 bases and V by 4 bases; bases with no gene match: 6. The CDR3 runs 15 residues. Per germline, CDR1 SNHLY and CDR2 FYNNEI.

This clonotype was observed many times. Here the CDR3 DNA reads TGTGCCAGCAGAAGGACAGCGGATTCCTACGAGCAGTACTTC. Its translation: CASRRTADSYEQYF. The rearrangement joins TRBV6-4 to TRBJ2-7; TRBD1 is a possible D gene (6 bases). The CDR3 length is 14 residues. V lost 6 bases and J 1 base, leaving 13 bases between the germline ends. Germline loops: CDR1 MRHNA, CDR2 SNTAGT.

The chain has TRBV30 and TRBJ1-5; 7 bases fit TRBD1. With 0 bases clipped from V and 3 bases from J, the junction kept 5 bases outside the gene matches. Germline CDR1 and CDR2: GTSNPN and SVGIG (reference sequence). The CDR3 loop spans 15 amino acids. DNA of the CDR3: TGTGCCTGGAGTGTCGGGGACAGCCTCAATCAGCCCCAGCATTTT. This gives the protein CAWSVGDSLNQPQHF.

At least ten counts were recorded for this clonotype. The J gene is TRBJ2-2, the V gene TRBV10-3; 7 bases agree with TRBD2. The CDR3 is made up of 16 amino acids. V was clipped by 3 bases and J by 1 base; unmatched bases: 5. Germline V CDR1 and CDR2: ENHRY, SYGVKD. CDR3 sequence reads: CAISDGSSGNTGELFF. CDR3 bases: TGTGCCATCAGTGACGGGTCTAGCGGGAACACCGGGGAGCTGTTTTTT.

This clonotype has ten or more counts. J is TRBJ2-5 and V is TRBV20-1; 8 nucleotides line up with TRBD2. V lost 3 bases and J lost 5; bases outside the gene matches: 14. Germline lookup yields CDR1 DFQATT and CDR2 SNEGSKA (reference sequence). This CDR3 has 16 amino acids. This CDR3 is CSASGFAGERGETQYF. The DNA of the CDR3 is TGCAGTGCTAGTGGTTTCGCGGGAGAGCGGGGGGAGACCCAGTACTTC.

The chain carries TRBV14 and TRBJ2-7, with 7 nucleotides matching TRBD1. The DNA matches TRBJ2-1 better at its end, which makes the J call doubtful. CDR1 is SGHDN and CDR2 is FVKESK in the germline V gene. The CDR3 length is 16 residues. DNA for the CDR3: TGTGCCAGCAGCCCTGTGGACAGGCCCCCGGTAAATGAGCAGTTCTTC. Translated, it gives CASSPVDRPPVNEQFF.

This clonotype was seen ten or more times. The chain employs TRBV9 and TRBJ1-2; TRBD1 matches at 8 bases. After removal of 5 bases from V and 7 bases from J, the junction contained 19 bases not matched to a gene. The CDR3 length is 17 residues. The germline V gene encodes CDR1 SGDLS and CDR2 YYNGEE. The CDR3 protein is CASRSLGKDRGRRGYTF. Written as DNA, the CDR3 is TGTGCCAGCAGGTCTTTGGGAAAAGACAGGGGAAGGCGTGGCTACACCTTC.

In this sample, this clonotype turned up many times. CDR3 coding DNA: TGTGCCAGCAGTGTAGGGGACCTTCACTCCTACGAGCAGTACTTC. It encodes CASSVGDLHSYEQYF. This chain links TRBV2 with TRBJ2-7; D is tentatively TRBD1 or TRBD2 (5 bases each). CDR3 size: 15 residues. The V gene's germline CDR1 is SNHLY and CDR2 FYNNEI. V dropped 4 bases and J dropped 0 bases, with 13 bases sitting between them.

This chain connects TRBV11-2 to TRBJ2-7; 7 bases fit TRBD2. The V gene's germline CDR1 is SGHAT and CDR2 FQNNGV. Trimming at V came to 1 base and at J to 7 bases, leaving 10 bases not matched to a gene. The CDR3 spans 15 residues. CDR3 in DNA: TGTGCCAGCAGCTTAGGGGGGAGGGGTTACAATGAGCAGTACTTC. This gives the protein CASSLGGRGYNEQYF. Full variable domain (remainder filled in from reference TRBV11-2 and TRBJ2-7): EAGVAQSPRYKIIEKRQSVAFWCNPISGHATLYWYQQILGQGPKLLIQFQNNGVVDDSQLPKDRFSAERLKGVDSTLKIQPAKLEDSAVYLCASSLGGRGYNEQYFGPGTRLTVT.

This clonotype was recorded at least ten times. The chain has TRBV4-3 and TRBJ1-2, with 7 bases identical to TRBD1. The CDR3 has 16 residues. The V and J ends lost 1 base and 0 bases, in that order; junction bases with no gene match: 5. Germline assignment: CDR1 LGHNA and CDR2 YSLEER. The DNA of the CDR3 is TGCGCCAGCAGCCAAGGGCGAGGGGGCGCTAACTATGGCTACACCTTC. This codes for CASSQGRGGANYGYTF.

This clonotype was seen a single time. V gene TRBV2 combines with J gene TRBJ2-7; D is unresolved. Germline V gene data show CDR1 as SNHLY and CDR2 as FYNNEI. V was pared by 1 base and J by 5 bases, with 6 bases between. CDR3 length: 12 amino acids. CDR3 sequence reads: CASSEGWNEQYF. The CDR3 DNA follows: TGTGCCAGCAGTGAAGGTTGGAACGAGCAGTACTTC.

The rearrangement links TRBV20-1 to TRBJ1-1, with D perhaps matching TRBD1 (6 bases). Trimming removed 0 bases at V and 10 bases at J, with 9 bases between. Germline loops: CDR1 DFQATT, CDR2 SNEGSKA (reference sequence). This CDR3 has 11 amino acids. For the CDR3, the DNA is TGCAGTGCTAGAGACCTCAGGGGAGCTTTCTTT. Translation: CSARDLRGAFF.

This clonotype was observed a single time. The chain carries TRBV25-1 and TRBJ1-6; D is perhaps TRBD1 (5 bases). CDR3 length equals 15 residues. Per germline, CDR1 MGHDK and CDR2 SYGVNS. The V end was cut by 4 bases, the J end by 6 bases, with 13 bases between. This CDR3 reads CASSASTGVNSPLHF. CDR3 DNA: TGTGCCAGCAGTGCCTCAACAGGTGTTAATTCACCCCTCCACTTT.

The V gene is TRBV4-3, the J gene TRBJ1-3; the D gene is possibly TRBD1 (5 bases). The CDR3 contains 16 residues. Per the germline V gene, CDR1 is LGHNA and CDR2 is YSLEER. Trimming stripped 1 base from V and 0 bases from J, with 10 bases between. This CDR3 is CASSQGAGSSGNTIYF. Written as DNA, the CDR3 is TGCGCCAGCAGCCAAGGGGCAGGGAGCTCTGGAAACACCATATATTTT.

This clonotype was seen a handful of times. This chain links TRBV12-3 or TRBV12-4 with TRBJ2-2; the D call may be TRBD1 or TRBD2 (7 bases each). Between the trimmed V and J ends, which lost 11 bases and 6 bases, there was a span of 13 bases. The CDR3 length is 12 residues. The chain's CDR3 is CAQGGGAGELFF. CDR3 coding DNA: TGTGCCCAGGGGGGGGGTGCCGGGGAGCTGTTTTTT.

The chain combines TRBV11-3 with TRBJ2-1; 8 bases agree with TRBD1. The CDR3 covers 12 residues. Unmatched junction bases numbered 4, after V lost 10 bases and J lost 5 bases. Looked up from germline, CDR1 is SGHNT and CDR2 is YENEEA. The CDR3 region has the DNA TGTGCCACCGGGACAGGAAACAATGAGCAGTTCTTC. Its protein product is CATGTGNNEQFF.

The V gene is TRBV9, the J gene TRBJ2-1; tentative D call: TRBD2 (6 bases). Trimming left V 0 bases short and J 0 bases short, with 13 bases between. The CDR3 covers 17 residues. CDR1 is SGDLS, CDR2 YYNGEE, per germline. The CDR3: CASSVVPGTVSYNEQFF. The CDR3 nucleotides read TGTGCCAGCAGCGTAGTTCCAGGGACTGTCTCCTACAATGAGCAGTTCTTC.

The chain uses TRBV10-3 and TRBJ1-5, with D hard to call. The V end was cut by 0 bases, the J end by 4 bases, with 10 bases between. Germline V gene sequence: CDR1 ENHRY, CDR2 SYGVKD. The length of the CDR3 is 15 residues. This CDR3 is CAISESRDNNQPQHF. As DNA, the CDR3 is TGTGCCATCAGTGAGTCCCGAGACAATAATCAGCCCCAGCATTTT.

Many counts were recorded for this clonotype. The chain carries TRBV12-3 or TRBV12-4 and TRBJ2-7; 11 bases fit TRBD2. J lost 2 bases, V lost 7 bases, and 4 bases had no gene match. The CDR3 extends over 14 amino acids. In DNA, the CDR3 is TGTGCCAGCAATGTAGCGGGAGGGGCCTACGAGCAGTACTTC. Amino acids: CASNVAGGAYEQYF.

This clonotype was counted many times. The rearrangement joins TRBV7-3 to TRBJ2-7; possible D gene TRBD2, 5 bases. Trimming took 5 bases from V and 2 from J, leaving 19 bases between them. The CDR3 loop spans 16 amino acids. The germline CDR1 and CDR2 sequences are SGHTA and FQGTGA. CDR3 in DNA: TGTGCCAGCAGCCCGGCGATTTTGGTCGGGGCCTACGAGCAGTACTTC. As protein: CASSPAILVGAYEQYF.

Turning to this clonotype: A read error may explain this, as a much larger clone is one base away. The chain combines TRBV9 with TRBJ1-3; possible D gene TRBD1, 5 bases. The CDR3 has 16 amino acids. The germline gives CDR1 SGDLS, CDR2 YYNGEE. V was cut by 4 bases and J by 0 bases, with 14 bases left in between. CDR3 DNA sequence: TGTGCCAGCAGCACCGCCAGGGTGAGCTCTGGAAACACCATATATTTT. Amino acids: CASSTARVSSGNTIYF. Full variable domain (remainder filled in from reference TRBV9 and TRBJ1-3): DSGVTQTPKHLITATGQRVTLRCSPRSGDLSVYWYQQSLDQGLQFLIQYYNGEERAKGNILERFSAQQFPDLHSELNLSSLELGDSALYFCASSTARVSSGNTIYFGEGSWLTVV.

This clonotype was seen once. This chain links TRBV5-4 with TRBJ2-7; the D gene is possibly TRBD1 (6 bases). This CDR3 has 15 residues. Trimming took 4 bases from V and 3 from J, leaving 17 bases between them. The germline V gene has CDR1 SGHNT and CDR2 YYREEE (reference sequence). The CDR3 DNA sequence: TGTGCCAGCAGCCCGTCCGGGAACAGGGTCTACGAGCAGTACTTC. Translated: CASSPSGNRVYEQYF. The full variable domain, rest sourced from reference TRBV5-4 and TRBJ2-7, is ETGVTQSPTHLIKTRGQQVTLRCSSQSGHNTVSWYQQALGQGPQFIFQYYREEENGRGNFPPRFSGLQFPNYSSELNVNALELDDSALYLCASSPSGNRVYEQYFGPGTRLTVT.

As regards this clonotype: The junction and the germline gene differ at one end; a read error may be behind it. The rearrangement uses TRBV4-3 and TRBJ2-7; TRBD1 or TRBD2 may be the D gene (5 bases each). The CDR3 is made up of 15 amino acids. CDR1 LGHNA and CDR2 YSLEER come from the germline V gene. This CDR3 is CASSPTGRNTYEQNF. The CDR3 DNA follows: TGCGCCAGCAGCCCAACGGGACGGAATACCTACGAGCAGAACTTC.

CDR3: CAISDPTSGAYNEKLFF. CDR3 in DNA: TGTGCCATCAGCGATCCCACTAGCGGGGCCTACAATGAAAAACTGTTTTTT. The rearrangement uses TRBV10-3 and TRBJ1-4; tentatively, D is TRBD1 (5 bases). The CDR3 is 17 residues long. Looked up from germline, CDR1 is ENHRY and CDR2 is SYGVKD. Deletions cut 6 bases from V and 5 bases from J, with 22 bases between.

This clonotype was seen many times. V usage is TRBV9 and J usage is TRBJ1-3; 10 positions match TRBD1. Per the germline V gene, CDR1 is SGDLS and CDR2 is YYNGEE. J lost 0 bases, V lost 3 bases, and 9 bases had no gene match. This CDR3 is built from 18 residues. CDR3 amino acids: CASSDRDRGGPSGNTIYF. The CDR3 DNA is TGTGCCAGCAGCGACCGGGACAGGGGAGGACCCTCTGGAAACACCATATATTTT.

This clonotype was seen many times. The chain carries TRBV12-5 and TRBJ1-2; D unclear. Germline CDR1 is LGHNT and CDR2 is FRNRAP. V was trimmed by 5 bases and J by 0 bases, leaving 10 bases between them. The CDR3 has 14 amino acids. The CDR3 nucleotides are TGTGCTAGTGGTACGGACGCCGCTAACTATGGCTACACCTTC. Translating gives CASGTDAANYGYTF. The full variable domain, with the rest looked up from reference TRBV12-5 and TRBJ1-2, is DARVTQTPRHKVTEMGQEVTMRCQPILGHNTVFWYRQTMMQGLELLAYFRNRAPLDDSGMPKDRFSAEMPDATLATLKIQPSEPRDSAVYFCASGTDAANYGYTFGSGTRLTVV.

As regards this clonotype: A much more abundant neighbour one base away suggests this may be a read error. This chain links TRBV3-1 with TRBJ2-5; 7 bases are shared with TRBD2. The CDR3 is 18 residues long. From germline, CDR1 is LGHDT and CDR2 YNNKEL (reference sequence). The CDR3 protein is CASSQDLSGKERRETQHF. The DNA for the CDR3 is TGTGCCAGCAGCCAAGATCTGAGCGGGAAGGAACGGAGGGAGACCCAGCACTTC.

This clonotype has a handful of counts. The rearrangement joins TRBV6-2 or TRBV6-3 to TRBJ2-7; TRBD1 matches at 8 bases. CDR1 and CDR2 (germline): MNHEY, SVGEGT. With 3 bases clipped from V and 3 bases from J, the junction kept 7 bases outside the gene matches. This CDR3 comprises 15 residues. The CDR3, as DNA: TGTGCCAGCAGTTATGGACAGGGCCTTCTCTACGAGCAGTACTTC. Translation gives CASSYGQGLLYEQYF.

Turning to this clonotype: Lacking the conserved final phenylalanine or tryptophan, this CDR3 likely reflects a read error. J is TRBJ2-7 and V is TRBV2; 8 nucleotides align to TRBD2. The germline CDR1 and CDR2 sequences are SNHLY and FYNNEI. CDR3 length equals 15 residues. The V segment lost 5 bases and the J segment 7 bases; nucleotides outside the gene matches: 13. The CDR3 bases are TGTGCCAGCAGTCTCAAGCATAGCGGGAACGATGAGCAGTACTCC. It specifies CASSLKHSGNDEQYS.